These 31 T cell receptor beta chains originate from one sample sequenced in a study of Ad26.COV2.S vaccination and SARS-CoV-2 variants. TCRdb's table, derived via immunoSEQ multiplex PCR, lists solely in-frame clones and lacks some. The sample carries some 340,000 clones, around 84% recorded once. Treatment in this sample: some 19 received Ad26.COV2.S at low or high dose, single or two shots; about 5 received placebo; per-sample allocation not given. All samples were drawn on day 63, counting from the first vaccine or placebo injection. The sequenced sample was peripheral blood, obtained in a trial of Ad26.COV2.S vaccine versus placebo. The receptors originated from a person between 18 and 65 years old who received the Ad26.COV2.S COVID-19 vaccine or a placebo.

The chain links TRBV5-1 to TRBJ2-7; 7 nucleotides match TRBD1. The CDR3 runs 13 residues. In germline, CDR1 is SGHRS, CDR2 YFSETQ. The V segment lost 0 bases and the J segment 6 bases; nucleotides outside the gene matches: 3. The CDR3 DNA follows: TGCGCCAGCAGCTTGGTGTCAGGGGGCGAGCAGTACTTC. Encoded protein: CASSLVSGGEQYF.

On this clone: At one boundary the junction diverges from the germline segment, which might be a read error. This rearrangement joins TRBV9 to TRBJ1-5, with a possible D match to TRBD1 (6 bases). Germline V gene sequence: CDR1 SGDLS, CDR2 YYNGEE. This CDR3 spans 14 amino acids. The chain's CDR3 is CASRVGGGGQPQHF. The CDR3 DNA is TGTGCCAGCCGCGTAGGGGGGGGAGGTCAGCCCCAGCATTTT. Together with reference TRBV9 and TRBJ1-5, the CDR3 gives the full variable domain: DSGVTQTPKHLITATGQRVTLRCSPRSGDLSVYWYQQSLDQGLQFLIQYYNGEERAKGNILERFSAQQFPDLHSELNLSSLELGDSALYFCASRVGGGGQPQHFGDGTRLSIL.

V is TRBV29-1 and J is TRBJ1-2; D gene uncertain. The V gene lost 5 bases and the J gene lost 4 bases, with 14 bases spanning the gap. The CDR3 covers 13 residues. Per germline, CDR1 SQVTM and CDR2 ANQGSEA. CDR3 nucleotide sequence: TGCAGCGTTCACCCCGGGGAGGGCTATGGCTACACCTTC. This translates into CSVHPGEGYGYTF.

CDR3 nucleotides: TGTGCCAGCAGGGAGTGTGGCTACACCTTC. This encodes CASRECGYTF. The rearrangement uses TRBV21-1 and TRBJ1-2. TRBV21-1 is a documented pseudogene. The CDR3 is 10 residues long.

This rearrangement joins TRBV19 to TRBJ2-3; D tentatively reads TRBD1 or TRBD2 (5 bases each). The CDR3 is 15 amino acids. From germline, CDR1 is LNHDA and CDR2 SQIVND (reference sequence). V was pared by 4 bases and J by 2 bases, with 13 bases between. The CDR3 bases are TGTGCCAGTAGTAATCCGGGGCTATACACAGATACGCAGTATTTT. It specifies CASSNPGLYTDTQYF.

The chain combines TRBV10-3 with TRBJ2-2; 14 bases line up with TRBD2. The CDR3 runs to 18 residues. Per the germline V gene, CDR1 is ENHRY and CDR2 is SYGVKD. The V and J ends lost 5 bases and 2 bases, in that order; junction bases with no gene match: 7. The CDR3 loop is CAISNSGTSGGNTGELFF. DNA for the CDR3: TGTGCCATCAGTAACTCCGGGACTAGCGGGGGAAACACCGGGGAGCTGTTTTTT.

The chain joins TRBV7-2 to TRBJ2-2; D ambiguous. V lost 0 bases and J lost 7, with 9 bases in between. The length of the CDR3 is 14 residues. Germline loops: CDR1 SGHTA, CDR2 FQGNSA. The CDR3 DNA is TGTGCCAGCAGCTTAGCGAGTAGGGTCGGGGAGCTGTTTTTT. Amino acid sequence: CASSLASRVGELFF. The full variable domain, with the rest looked up from reference TRBV7-2 and TRBJ2-2, is GAGVSQSPSNKVTEKGKDVELRCDPISGHTALYWYRQSLGQGLEFLIYFQGNSAPDKSGLPSDRFSAERTGGSVSTLTIQRTQQEDSAVYLCASSLASRVGELFFGEGSRLTVL.

The gene calls are TRBV24-1 and TRBJ2-5; D is possibly TRBD1 (6 bases). This CDR3 comprises 15 residues. Germline CDR1 reads KGHDR; CDR2 reads SFDVKD. Trimming removed 3 bases at V and 5 bases at J, with 15 bases between. The CDR3, as DNA: TGTGCCACCAGTGATGCTTCAGGGGCCGGGGAGACCCAGTACTTC. Translated, it gives CATSDASGAGETQYF.

The rearrangement links TRBV9 to TRBJ2-6; D not certain. Looked up from germline, CDR1 is SGDLS and CDR2 is YYNGEE. V gave up 1 base and J gave up 1 base, with 0 bases separating them. This CDR3 has 13 amino acids. The CDR3 DNA reads TGTGCCAGCAGCGTATCTGGGGCCAACGTCCTGACTTTC. Translation gives CASSVSGANVLTF.

The V and J genes are TRBV7-8 and TRBJ2-5; D remains ambiguous. Germline loops: CDR1 SGHVS, CDR2 FQNEAQ. This CDR3 is built from 12 residues. V was clipped by 1 base and J by 5 bases, with 5 bases between them. CDR3 nucleotide sequence: TGTGCCAGCAGCTTAGAGTACGAGACCCAGTACTTC. This encodes CASSLEYETQYF.

The chain recombines TRBV10-1 with TRBJ2-3; 7 bases map to TRBD2. CDR1 and CDR2 from the germline V gene are WNHNN and SYGVQD (reference sequence). The CDR3 loop spans 14 amino acids. With V trimmed by 2 bases and J by 6 bases, 5 bases remained unmatched. The CDR3 nucleotides read TGCGCCAGCAGTGAGAACGGGGAGGGGGATACGCAGTATTTT. Translation: CASSENGEGDTQYF.

The rearrangement links TRBV4-3 to TRBJ2-1; 9 bases are a match to TRBD1. The V gene end was trimmed by 3 bases and the J gene end by 4 bases; junction bases not matched to a gene: 4. Germline assignment: CDR1 LGHNA and CDR2 YSLEER. The length of the CDR3 is 15 residues. The CDR3 nucleotides are TGCGCCAGCAGCCAGGGACAGGGACCGTACAATGAGCAGTTCTTC. The encoded protein is CASSQGQGPYNEQFF.

The V gene is TRBV6-2 or TRBV6-3, the J gene TRBJ2-1; unclear D gene. CDR3 length: 16 amino acids. Germline CDR1 reads MNHEY; CDR2 reads SVGEGT. Trimming shortened V by 0 bases and J by 0 bases, and 9 bases separated the two germline ends. The CDR3 spells CASSYSTRNSYNEQFF. As DNA, the CDR3 is TGTGCCAGCAGTTACTCGACACGCAACTCCTACAATGAGCAGTTCTTC.

This sequence joins TRBV4-2 and TRBJ2-3, with D perhaps assigned TRBD1 or TRBD2 (5 bases each). The CDR3 contains 15 residues. With 1 base removed from V and 5 bases from J, the gap between germline ends came to 13 bases. Germline V CDR1 and CDR2: LGHNA, YNFKEQ. CDR3 sequence (DNA): TGTGCCAGCAGCCAAGGGGTTGGGGGAAAAGATACGCAGTATTTT. Protein product: CASSQGVGGKDTQYF.

The V call is TRBV7-3, the J call TRBJ2-2; maybe TRBD1 (6 bases). The CDR3 extends over 14 amino acids. Deletions cut 6 bases from V and 0 bases from J, with 8 bases between. CDR1 is SGHTA and CDR2 is FQGTGA in the germline V gene. The CDR3 coding sequence is TGTGCCAGCAGAAGGACAGCGAACACCGGGGAGCTGTTTTTT. Amino acids: CASRRTANTGELFF.

This chain joins TRBV18 and TRBJ1-3; a possible D gene is TRBD1 (5 bases). Germline values: CDR1 KGHSH, CDR2 LQKENI. V was shortened by 2 bases and J by 2 bases, with 10 bases between the two germline ends. The CDR3 extends over 15 amino acids. This CDR3 is CASSPSTGPGNTIYF. The CDR3 coding sequence is TGTGCCAGCTCACCATCCACAGGCCCTGGAAACACCATATATTTT.

The chain carries TRBV14 and TRBJ2-1; D might be TRBD2 (6 bases). V lost 1 base to trimming and J lost 9 bases, with 19 bases between them. This CDR3 is 16 amino acids long. Germline V gene data show CDR1 as SGHDN and CDR2 as FVKESK. CDR3 in amino acids: CASSQVAGTVGSEQFF. The DNA for the CDR3 is TGTGCCAGCAGCCAAGTCGCGGGGACTGTGGGGAGTGAGCAGTTCTTC.

The chain is built from TRBV30 and TRBJ2-6, with 8 bases aligning to TRBD2. Germline loops: CDR1 GTSNPN, CDR2 SVGIG (reference sequence). The ends lost 3 bases at V and 0 bases at J; junction bases unmatched: 7. The CDR3 extends over 17 amino acids. The CDR3 reads CAWRTAGAVSGANVLTF. The CDR3 DNA reads as TGTGCCTGGAGAACAGCGGGGGCCGTCTCTGGGGCCAACGTCCTGACTTTC.

V gene TRBV6-1 combines with J gene TRBJ1-5; the D is unclear. This CDR3 region has 13 residues. The germline gives CDR1 MNHNS, CDR2 SASEGT. The ends were cut back, 2 bases at V and 4 bases at J, with 6 bases in the middle. Written as DNA, the CDR3 is TGTGCCAGCAGTGAATTGGGTAATCAGCCCCAGCATTTT. This codes for CASSELGNQPQHF.

V gene TRBV27 combines with J gene TRBJ2-6; D gene unclear. Per germline, CDR1 MNHEY and CDR2 SMNVEV (reference sequence). The V end lost 4 bases, the J end lost 2 bases, and 12 bases lay between the germline ends. The CDR3 runs 16 residues. This chain's CDR3 is CASSSGRLAGANVLTF. The CDR3 DNA reads as TGTGCCAGCAGTTCTGGCAGGCTGGCTGGGGCCAACGTCCTGACTTTC.

This chain uses TRBV6-2 or TRBV6-3 with TRBJ1-5, with 7 bases identical to TRBD1. The CDR3 covers 17 residues. Germline V lookup: CDR1 MNHEY, CDR2 SVGEGT. V shed 5 bases and J 3 bases; nucleotides not matched to a gene: 13. The CDR3 loop reads CASSPNPWTGFNQPQHF. DNA for the CDR3: TGTGCCAGCAGTCCAAACCCCTGGACAGGATTCAATCAGCCCCAGCATTTT.

The rearrangement links TRBV6-2 or TRBV6-3 to TRBJ2-7; D remains ambiguous. Trimming pared 5 bases from V and 6 bases from J, leaving 14 bases between. This CDR3 has 13 residues. Germline CDR1 and CDR2: MNHEY and SVGEGT. This CDR3 reads CASSNLNRREQYF. CDR3 sequence (DNA): TGTGCCAGCAGTAACCTCAACCGCCGCGAGCAGTACTTC.

The chain carries TRBV30 and TRBJ2-6; 8 bases line up with TRBD1. V was clipped by 8 bases and J by 1 base; unmatched bases: 4. Germline V lookup: CDR1 GTSNPN, CDR2 SVGIG (reference sequence). The CDR3 sequence is 14 residues long. CDR3 DNA sequence: TGTGCCGGGACAGGAGCGTCTGGGGCCAACGTCCTGACTTTC. It is translated as CAGTGASGANVLTF.

The chain couples TRBV30 to TRBJ2-7; no definite D call. The V end was cut by 4 bases, the J end by 4 bases, with 20 bases between. The CDR3 length is 15 residues. The germline V gene has CDR1 GTSNPN and CDR2 SVGIG (reference sequence). Here the CDR3 reads CAWIRPGTLGYEQYF. The CDR3 bases are TGTGCCTGGATACGGCCGGGCACCCTGGGGTACGAGCAGTACTTC.

This clone appeared a few times. The chain couples TRBV7-2 to TRBJ1-6; D is unresolved. V lost 3 bases and J 0 bases, leaving 6 bases between the germline ends. The CDR3 length is 15 residues. The germline V gene has CDR1 SGHTA and CDR2 FQGNSA. The CDR3 DNA is TGTGCCAGCAGCTTTTACAGCTCCTATAATTCACCCCTCCACTTT. It specifies CASSFYSSYNSPLHF.

V usage is TRBV30 and J usage is TRBJ2-2; the match to TRBD2 covers 10 bases. This CDR3 has 15 residues. Germline V gene sequence: CDR1 GTSNPN, CDR2 SVGIG (reference sequence). Trimming cost V 2 bases and J 1 base; bases outside gene matches: 1. The CDR3 bases are TGTGCCTGGAGTCGACTAGCGGGGAACACCGGGGAGCTGTTTTTT. Translation: CAWSRLAGNTGELFF.

The J gene is TRBJ1-3, the V gene TRBV5-1, with D unresolved. Trimming pared 1 base from V and 0 bases from J, leaving 11 bases between. CDR1 and CDR2 from the germline V gene are SGHRS and YFSETQ. There are 16 residues in the CDR3. The CDR3 protein is CASSLLSVNSGNTIYF. The CDR3 DNA is TGCGCCAGCAGCTTGTTATCTGTTAACTCTGGAAACACCATATATTTT.

The genes are TRBV6-6 and TRBJ2-5, with D tentatively TRBD1 (6 bases). This CDR3 comprises 12 residues. Deletions cut 10 bases from V and 4 bases from J, with 13 bases between. Per germline, CDR1 MNHNY and CDR2 SVGAGI (reference sequence). This chain's CDR3 is CATTDRTETQYF. CDR3 sequence (DNA): TGTGCCACCACCGACAGGACAGAGACCCAGTACTTC.

This rearrangement joins TRBV5-1 to TRBJ2-2; the D gene is possibly TRBD1 (5 bases). Germline V gene lookup returns CDR1 SGHRS and CDR2 YFSETQ. The V gene lost 4 bases and the J gene lost 5 bases, with 15 bases spanning the gap. This CDR3 region has 15 residues. CDR3 sequence reads: CASSRPTVNTGELFF. CDR3 nucleotide sequence: TGCGCCAGCAGCCGCCCGACAGTTAATACCGGGGAGCTGTTTTTT.

The chain joins TRBV18 to TRBJ1-1; 7 bases map to TRBD1. There are 16 residues in the CDR3. Trimming took 3 bases from V and 4 from J; bases not matched to a gene: 11. The germline V gene encodes CDR1 KGHSH and CDR2 LQKENI. The CDR3 is CASSPRTGFLATEAFF. The CDR3 DNA is TGTGCCAGCTCACCGAGGACAGGTTTTTTGGCCACTGAAGCTTTCTTT.

V usage is TRBV30 and J usage is TRBJ1-5; D call uncertain. Deletions cut 2 bases from V and 0 bases from J, with 8 bases between. This CDR3 has 14 residues. In germline, CDR1 is GTSNPN, CDR2 SVGIG (reference sequence). Here the CDR3 DNA reads TGTGCCTGGAGTATTGGTGATAGCAATCAGCCCCAGCATTTT. The encoded protein is CAWSIGDSNQPQHF. The full variable domain, completed using reference TRBV30 and TRBJ1-5, is SQTIHQWPATLVQPVGSPLSLECTVEGTSNPNLYWYRQAAGRGLQLLFYSVGIGQISSEVPQNLSASRPQDRQFILSSKKLLLSDSGFYLCAWSIGDSNQPQHFGDGTRLSIL.